The clone carrying this T cell receptor beta chain was seen just once. These data originate in a study of blood T cell repertoires in COVID-19. The CDR3 sequence is 11 residues long. The V end was cut by 4 bases, the J end by 9 bases, with 12 bases between. Germline CDR1 DFQATT, CDR2 SNEGSKA (reference sequence). Some clones are missing from TCRdb's copy, which holds only in-frame ones; the method was immunoSEQ multiplex PCR. The table records over 90,000 clones, roughly nine tenths of them present only once. What was sequenced was peripheral blood. The rearrangement joins TRBV20-1 to TRBJ1-2; D is perhaps TRBD1 (5 bases). The clonotype comes from a man aged 50 or older with acute or convalescent COVID-19. CDR3 in amino acids: CSAKQGFRYTF. The CDR3 DNA sequence: TGCAGTGCTAAGCAGGGTTTTCGCTACACCTTC.